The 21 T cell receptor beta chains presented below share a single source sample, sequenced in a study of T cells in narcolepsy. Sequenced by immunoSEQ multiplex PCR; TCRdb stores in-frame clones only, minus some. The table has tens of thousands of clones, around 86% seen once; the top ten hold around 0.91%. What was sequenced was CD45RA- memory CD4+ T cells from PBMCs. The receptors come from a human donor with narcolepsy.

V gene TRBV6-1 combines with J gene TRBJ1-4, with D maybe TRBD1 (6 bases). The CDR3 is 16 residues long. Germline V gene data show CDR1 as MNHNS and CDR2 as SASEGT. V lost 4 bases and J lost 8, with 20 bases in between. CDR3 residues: CASSAGRGTGNEKLFF. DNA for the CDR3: TGTGCCAGCAGTGCCGGTAGGGGGACCGGAAACGAAAAACTGTTTTTT.

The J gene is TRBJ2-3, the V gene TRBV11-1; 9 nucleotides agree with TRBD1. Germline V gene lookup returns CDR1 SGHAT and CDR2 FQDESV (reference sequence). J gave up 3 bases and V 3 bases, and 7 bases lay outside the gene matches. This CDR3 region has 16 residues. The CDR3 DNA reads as TGTGCCAGCAGCTTGAACAGGGGGCTAAGTACAGATACGCAGTATTTT. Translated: CASSLNRGLSTDTQYF.

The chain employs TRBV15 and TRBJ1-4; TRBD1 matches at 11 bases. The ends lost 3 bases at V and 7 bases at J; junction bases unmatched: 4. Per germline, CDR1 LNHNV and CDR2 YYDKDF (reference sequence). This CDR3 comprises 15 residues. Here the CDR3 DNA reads TGTGCCACCAGCAGCGACGGGACAGGGGGTGAAAAACTGTTTTTT. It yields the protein CATSSDGTGGEKLFF.

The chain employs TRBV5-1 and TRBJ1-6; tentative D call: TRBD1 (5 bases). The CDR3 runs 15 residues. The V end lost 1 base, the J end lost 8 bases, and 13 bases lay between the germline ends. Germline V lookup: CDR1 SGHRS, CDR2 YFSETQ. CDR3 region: CASSLLSGRDSPLHF. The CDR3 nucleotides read TGCGCCAGCAGCTTGTTATCGGGGCGGGATTCACCCCTCCACTTT.

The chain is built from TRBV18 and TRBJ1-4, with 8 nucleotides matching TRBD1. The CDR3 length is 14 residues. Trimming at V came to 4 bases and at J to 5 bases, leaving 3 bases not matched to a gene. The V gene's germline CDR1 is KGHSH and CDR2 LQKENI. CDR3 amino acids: CASSRAGGNEKLFF. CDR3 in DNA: TGTGCCAGCTCACGGGCAGGGGGCAATGAAAAACTGTTTTTT.

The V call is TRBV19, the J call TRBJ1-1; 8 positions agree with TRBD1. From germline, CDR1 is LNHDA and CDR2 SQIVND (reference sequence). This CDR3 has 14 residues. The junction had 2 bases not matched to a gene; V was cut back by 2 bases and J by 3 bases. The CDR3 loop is CASSITRGHTEAFF. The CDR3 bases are TGTGCCAGTAGTATAACCAGGGGGCACACTGAAGCTTTCTTT.

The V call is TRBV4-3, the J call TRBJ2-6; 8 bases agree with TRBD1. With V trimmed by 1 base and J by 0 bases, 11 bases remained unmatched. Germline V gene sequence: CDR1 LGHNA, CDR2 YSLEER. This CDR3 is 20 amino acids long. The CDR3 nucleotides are TGCGCCAGCAGCCAAGTACCCTGGGGACAGGTGGACTCTGGGGCCAACGTCCTGACTTTC. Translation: CASSQVPWGQVDSGANVLTF.

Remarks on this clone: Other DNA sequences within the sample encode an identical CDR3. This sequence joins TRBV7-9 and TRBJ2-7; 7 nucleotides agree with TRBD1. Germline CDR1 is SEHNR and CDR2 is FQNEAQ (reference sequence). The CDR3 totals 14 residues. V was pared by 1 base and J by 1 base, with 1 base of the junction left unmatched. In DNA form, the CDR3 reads TGTGCCAGCAGCTTAGGCAGGGGGTCCTACGAGCAGTACTTC. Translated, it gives CASSLGRGSYEQYF. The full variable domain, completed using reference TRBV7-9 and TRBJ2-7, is DTGVSQNPRHKITKRGQNVTFRCDPISEHNRLYWYRQTLGQGPEFLTYFQNEAQLEKSRLLSDRFSAERPKGSFSTLEIQRTEQGDSAMYLCASSLGRGSYEQYFGPGTRLTVT.

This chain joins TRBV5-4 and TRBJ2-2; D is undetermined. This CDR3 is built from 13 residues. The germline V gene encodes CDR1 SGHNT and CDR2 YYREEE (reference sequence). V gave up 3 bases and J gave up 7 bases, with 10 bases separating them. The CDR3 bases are TGTGCCAGCAGCTCAACGGTTGGCGGGGAGCTGTTTTTT. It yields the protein CASSSTVGGELFF.

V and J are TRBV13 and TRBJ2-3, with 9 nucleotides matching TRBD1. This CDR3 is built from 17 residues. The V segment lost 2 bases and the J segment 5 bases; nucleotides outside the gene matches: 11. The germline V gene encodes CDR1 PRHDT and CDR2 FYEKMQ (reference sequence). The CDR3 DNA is TGTGCCAGCAGCTTAACGGGACAGGGTCGTTTAGGAGATACGCAGTATTTT. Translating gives CASSLTGQGRLGDTQYF.

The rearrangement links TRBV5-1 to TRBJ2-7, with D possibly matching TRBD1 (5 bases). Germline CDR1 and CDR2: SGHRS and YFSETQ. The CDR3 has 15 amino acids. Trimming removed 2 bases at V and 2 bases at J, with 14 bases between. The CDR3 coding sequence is TGCGCCAGCAGCTTAGGGGCAGGAACTGCCTACGAGCAGTACTTC. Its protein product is CASSLGAGTAYEQYF.

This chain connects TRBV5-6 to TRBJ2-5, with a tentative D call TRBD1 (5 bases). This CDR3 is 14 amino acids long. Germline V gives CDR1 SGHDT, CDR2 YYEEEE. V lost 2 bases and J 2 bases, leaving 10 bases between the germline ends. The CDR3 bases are TGTGCCAGCAGCTTCAGGGCCCCACAAGAGACCCAGTACTTC. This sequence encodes CASSFRAPQETQYF.

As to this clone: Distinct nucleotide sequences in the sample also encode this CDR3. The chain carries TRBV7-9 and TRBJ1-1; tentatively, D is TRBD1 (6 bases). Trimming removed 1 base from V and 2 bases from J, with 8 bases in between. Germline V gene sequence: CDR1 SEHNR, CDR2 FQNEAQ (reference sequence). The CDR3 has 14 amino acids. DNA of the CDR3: TGTGCCAGCAGCTTAGGACAGGTCAACACTGAAGCTTTCTTT. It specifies CASSLGQVNTEAFF.

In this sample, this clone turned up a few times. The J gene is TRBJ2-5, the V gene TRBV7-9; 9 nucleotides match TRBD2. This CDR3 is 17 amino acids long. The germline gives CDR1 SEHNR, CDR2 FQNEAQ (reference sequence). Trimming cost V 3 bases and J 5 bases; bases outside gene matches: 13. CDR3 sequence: CASSFKNMGLAAETQYF. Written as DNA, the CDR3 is TGTGCCAGCAGCTTCAAAAATATGGGACTAGCAGCCGAGACCCAGTACTTC.

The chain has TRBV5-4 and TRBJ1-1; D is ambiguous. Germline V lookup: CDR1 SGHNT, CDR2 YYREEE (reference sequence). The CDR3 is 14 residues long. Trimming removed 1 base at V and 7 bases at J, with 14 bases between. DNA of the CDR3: TGTGCCAGCAGCTTGAAGGGAGGGAACGGTGAAGCTTTCTTT. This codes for CASSLKGGNGEAFF.

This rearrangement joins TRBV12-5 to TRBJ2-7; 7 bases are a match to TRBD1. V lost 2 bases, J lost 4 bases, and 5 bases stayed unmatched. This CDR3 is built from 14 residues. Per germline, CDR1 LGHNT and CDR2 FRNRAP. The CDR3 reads CASGLTSQGYEQYF. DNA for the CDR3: TGTGCTAGTGGTTTGACATCACAGGGGTACGAGCAGTACTTC.

The CDR3 is CASSAQGSSEQYF. The CDR3 bases are TGTGCCAGCAGCGCGCAGGGATCCAGCGAGCAGTACTTC. The rearrangement links TRBV9 to TRBJ2-7, with TRBD1 as a possible D gene (5 bases). CDR1 SGDLS and CDR2 YYNGEE come from the germline V gene. The CDR3 sequence is 13 residues long. V was cut by 3 bases and J by 6 bases, with 13 bases left in between.

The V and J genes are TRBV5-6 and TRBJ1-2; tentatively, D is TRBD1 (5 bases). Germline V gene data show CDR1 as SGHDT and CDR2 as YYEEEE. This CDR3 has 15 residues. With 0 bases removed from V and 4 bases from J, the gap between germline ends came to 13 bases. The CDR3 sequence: CASSLGITGGYGYTF. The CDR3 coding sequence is TGTGCCAGCAGCTTGGGAATAACGGGGGGCTATGGCTACACCTTC.

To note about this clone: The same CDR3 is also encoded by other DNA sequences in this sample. The CDR3 loop reads CASSPDGLEAFF. Written as DNA, the CDR3 is TGTGCCAGCAGTCCCGACGGCCTGGAGGCTTTCTTT. The chain couples TRBV6-5 to TRBJ1-1; no firm D call. The CDR3 contains 12 residues. The V end was cut by 5 bases, the J end by 11 bases, with 15 bases between. The germline CDR1 and CDR2 sequences are MNHEY and SVGAGI.

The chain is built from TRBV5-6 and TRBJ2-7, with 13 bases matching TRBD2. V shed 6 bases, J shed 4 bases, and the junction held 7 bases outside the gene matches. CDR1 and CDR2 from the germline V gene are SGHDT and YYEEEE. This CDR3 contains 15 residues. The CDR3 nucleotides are TGTGCCAGCACACTAGGGACTAGCGGGATATACGAGCAGTACTTC. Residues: CASTLGTSGIYEQYF. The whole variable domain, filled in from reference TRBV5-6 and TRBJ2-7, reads DAGVTQSPTHLIKTRGQQVTLRCSPKSGHDTVSWYQQALGQGPQFIFQYYEEEERQRGNFPDRFSGHQFPNYSSELNVNALLLGDSALYLCASTLGTSGIYEQYFGPGTRLTVT.

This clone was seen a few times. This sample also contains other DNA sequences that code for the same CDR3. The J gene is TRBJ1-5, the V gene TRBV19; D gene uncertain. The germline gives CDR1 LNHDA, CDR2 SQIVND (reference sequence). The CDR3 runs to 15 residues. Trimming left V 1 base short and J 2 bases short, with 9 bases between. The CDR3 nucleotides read TGTGCCAGTAGTATAGGGACTGTGGGCAATCAGCCCCAGCATTTT. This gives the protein CASSIGTVGNQPQHF.